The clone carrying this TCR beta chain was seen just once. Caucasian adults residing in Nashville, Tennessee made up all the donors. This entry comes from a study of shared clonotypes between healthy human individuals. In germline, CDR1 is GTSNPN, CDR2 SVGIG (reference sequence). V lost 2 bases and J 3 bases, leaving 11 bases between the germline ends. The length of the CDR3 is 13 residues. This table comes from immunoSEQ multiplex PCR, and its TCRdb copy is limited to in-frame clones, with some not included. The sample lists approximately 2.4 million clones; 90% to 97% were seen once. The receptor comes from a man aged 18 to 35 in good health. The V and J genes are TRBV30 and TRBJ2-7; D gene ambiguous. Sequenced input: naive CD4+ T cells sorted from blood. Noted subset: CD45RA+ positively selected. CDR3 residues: CAWSPPSLYEQYF. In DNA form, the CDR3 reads TGTGCCTGGAGTCCCCCGTCCCTCTACGAGCAGTACTTC.